This T cell receptor beta chain was obtained from a study of T-cell reconstitution after alpha-beta-depleted transplantation in children. Preparation of the TCRbeta library involved a method that used unique molecular identifiers. TCRdb processed the PCR reads anew with MiXCR; each CDR3 protein has one entry. Among a few hundred thousand distinct CDR3 sequences listed, under 20% were seen once. The CDR3 loop spans 18 amino acids. Per the germline V gene, CDR1 is SGHAT and CDR2 is FQNNGV. V lost 0 bases and J lost 4; bases outside the gene matches: 7. This clonotype was observed a few times. Its antigen remains unknown. Study findings and constraints: By one year post-transplant, T-cell counts and diversity largely arose from T cells that were newly produced. Two months or so post-transplant, alpha-beta T cells reportedly derived from several hundred expanded graft clones. The high TCRbeta diversity at day 60 in some patients came from surviving recipient T cells and thymic progenitors.

The sequence was collected from a boy less than two years old who had a stem cell transplant for Wiskott-Aldrich syndrome, so the T cells may come from the graft donor. Material: PBMCs, mostly from graft donor cells, obtained 360 days after TCRalphabeta/CD19-depleted stem cell transplant. The rearrangement uses TRBV11-2 and TRBJ2-1; 12 nucleotides align to TRBD2. The CDR3 coding sequence is TGTGCCAGCAGCTTAGATCATGGACTAGCGGGACAGTACAATGAGCAGTTCTTC. Amino acid sequence: CASSLDHGLAGQYNEQFF.